This T cell receptor (beta chain) emerged from a study of T cell responses to AZD1222 COVID-19 vaccine. Study-level points and caveats: Researchers took repertoire samples only after the peak T cell response had come. Spike-specific TCR depth and breadth grew after two AZD1222 doses. White British donors predominated, females outnumbered males, and clonal diversity was possibly underestimated.

CDR1 SGHTA and CDR2 FQGNSA come from the germline V gene. V was cut by 0 bases and J by 2 bases, with 3 bases left in between. This CDR3 is 13 amino acids long. Some clones are missing from TCRdb's copy, which holds only in-frame ones; the method was immunoSEQ multiplex PCR. This table has just over 95,000 clones, 85% to 90% appearing once. As to this clone: Its matching antigen is unknown.

The sample consisted of peripheral blood, taken on day 0 of AZD1222 vaccination. This clonotype originated in an adult in good health. The rearrangement links TRBV7-2 to TRBJ2-3, with unresolved D. CDR3: CASSLASTDTQYF. The CDR3 DNA sequence: TGTGCCAGCAGCTTAGCCTCCACAGATACGCAGTATTTT.